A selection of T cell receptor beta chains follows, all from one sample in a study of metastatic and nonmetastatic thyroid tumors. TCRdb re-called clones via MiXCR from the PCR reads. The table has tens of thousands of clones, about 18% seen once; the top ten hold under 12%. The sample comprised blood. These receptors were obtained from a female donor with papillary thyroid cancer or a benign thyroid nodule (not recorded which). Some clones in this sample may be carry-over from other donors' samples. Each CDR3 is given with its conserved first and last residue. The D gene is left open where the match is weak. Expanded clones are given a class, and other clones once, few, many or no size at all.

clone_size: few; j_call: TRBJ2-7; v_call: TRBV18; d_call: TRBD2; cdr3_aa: CASSPPGTSVLYEQYF; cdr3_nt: TGTGCCAGCTCACCACCCGGGACTAGCGTCCTATACGAGCAGTACTTC
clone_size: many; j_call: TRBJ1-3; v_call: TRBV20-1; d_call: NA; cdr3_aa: CSAGRPFEGSSGNTIYF; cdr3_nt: TGCAGTGCTGGTCGTCCCTTTGAGGGCTCCTCTGGAAACACCATATATTTT
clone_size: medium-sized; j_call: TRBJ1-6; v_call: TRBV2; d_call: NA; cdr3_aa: CASSEGPNSPLHF; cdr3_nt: TGTGCCAGCAGTGAAGGCCCAAATTCACCCCTCCACTTT
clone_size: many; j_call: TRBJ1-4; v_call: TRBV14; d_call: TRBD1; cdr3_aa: CASSFGTGSNEKLFF; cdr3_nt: TGTGCCAGCAGCTTCGGGACAGGGTCTAATGAAAAACTGTTTTTT
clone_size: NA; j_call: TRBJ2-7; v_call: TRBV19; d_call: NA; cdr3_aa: CATKSRDTSYEQYF; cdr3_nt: TGTGCCACGAAAAGTAGGGACACAAGCTACGAGCAGTACTTC
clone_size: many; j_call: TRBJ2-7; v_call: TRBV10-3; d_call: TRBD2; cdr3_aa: CAIAGLADYEQYF; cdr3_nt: TGTGCCATTGCGGGACTAGCGGATTACGAGCAGTACTTC
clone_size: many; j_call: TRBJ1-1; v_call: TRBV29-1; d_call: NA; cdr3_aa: CSVSETEAFF; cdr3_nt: TGCAGCGTTTCAGAAACTGAAGCTTTCTTT
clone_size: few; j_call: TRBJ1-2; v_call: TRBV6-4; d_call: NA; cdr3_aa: CASTYMGYVYTF; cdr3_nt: TGTGCCAGCACCTATATGGGGTATGTCTACACCTTC
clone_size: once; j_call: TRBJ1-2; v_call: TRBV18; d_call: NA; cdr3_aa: CASSPDRLPYGYTF; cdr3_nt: TGTGCCAGCTCCCCAGACAGACTCCCCTATGGCTACACCTTC
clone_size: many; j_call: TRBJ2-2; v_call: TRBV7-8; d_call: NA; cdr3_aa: CASSFWENTGELFF; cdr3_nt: TGTGCCAGCAGCTTTTGGGAGAACACCGGGGAGCTGTTTTTT
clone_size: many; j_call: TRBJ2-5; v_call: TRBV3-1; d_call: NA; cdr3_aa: CASSRPKETQYF; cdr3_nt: TGTGCCAGCAGCCGGCCAAAAGAGACCCAGTACTTC
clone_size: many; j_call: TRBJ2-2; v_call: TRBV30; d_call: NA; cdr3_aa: CAWSGDTGELFF; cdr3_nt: TGTGCCTGGAGCGGTGACACCGGGGAGCTGTTTTTT
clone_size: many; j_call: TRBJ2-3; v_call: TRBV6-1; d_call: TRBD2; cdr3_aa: CVTLNRGRTDTQYF; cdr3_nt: TGTGTCACGTTAAACCGCGGGAGGACAGATACGCAGTATTTT
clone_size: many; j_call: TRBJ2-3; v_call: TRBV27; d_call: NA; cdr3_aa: CASSHHTDTQYF; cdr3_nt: TGTGCCAGCAGTCACCACACAGATACGCAGTATTTT
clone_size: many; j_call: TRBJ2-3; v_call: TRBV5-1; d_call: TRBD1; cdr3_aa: CASSPGQGRDTQYF; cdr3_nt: TGCGCCAGCAGCCCAGGACAGGGGAGAGATACGCAGTATTTT
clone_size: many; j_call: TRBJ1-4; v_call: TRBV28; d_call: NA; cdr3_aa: CASRSNEKLFF; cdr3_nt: TGTGCCAGCAGGTCTAATGAAAAACTGTTTTTT